This is a list of T cell receptor beta chains from one sample in a study of cytomegalovirus exposure and HLA in healthy donors. This table comes from immunoSEQ multiplex PCR, and its TCRdb copy is limited to in-frame clones, with some not included. The data contain around 230,000 clones, 60% to 80% of them seen just once; the ten biggest clones take up 1.8%. The sequenced sample was PBMCs. These receptors all stem from a male donor in good health and CMV-seronegative. CDR3s include the opening cysteine and the closing phenylalanine or tryptophan. The D gene is left open where the match is weak. Some rows mark clone size as missing; the rest say once, few, many or name a class of expanded clone.

CDR3 DNA: TGCGCCAGCAGCCAAGGGAGCCTCTCTGGGGCCAACGTCCTGACTTTC
CDR3 protein: CASSQGSLSGANVLTF
V gene: TRBV4-1
J gene: TRBJ2-6
D gene: -
clone size: -

CDR3 DNA: TGCGCCAGCAGTCAATCGAGGTGGGATGAGCAGTTCTTC
CDR3 protein: CASSQSRWDEQFF
V gene: TRBV23-1
J gene: TRBJ2-1
D gene: -
clone size: -

CDR3 DNA: TGTGCCAGCAGTCCTCAGGGGTGGGGCACAGATACGCAGTATTTT
CDR3 protein: CASSPQGWGTDTQYF
V gene: TRBV27
J gene: TRBJ2-3
D gene: -
clone size: -

CDR3 DNA: TGTGCCAGCAGCTCCAGGGAAGGCCCTAGACGTGGAAACACCATATATTTT
CDR3 protein: CASSSREGPRRGNTIYF
V gene: TRBV5-4
J gene: TRBJ1-3
D gene: -
clone size: -

CDR3 DNA: TGTGCCAGCAGCCGGATCGGGGGCTACGAGCAGTACTTC
CDR3 protein: CASSRIGGYEQYF
V gene: TRBV5-6
J gene: TRBJ2-7
D gene: -
clone size: -

CDR3 DNA: TGTGCCAGCAGCGTAGACAGCATTAACACAGATACGCAGTATTTT
CDR3 protein: CASSVDSINTDTQYF
V gene: TRBV9
J gene: TRBJ2-3
D gene: -
clone size: -

CDR3 DNA: TGTGCCAGCAGTTTCCGGGGGGTTCAGCCCCAGCATTTT
CDR3 protein: CASSFRGVQPQHF
V gene: TRBV28
J gene: TRBJ1-5
D gene: -
clone size: -

CDR3 DNA: TGTGCTAGCAGCTTAGGACAGGGGGCGCGTTCAGATACGCAATATTTT
CDR3 protein: CASSLGQGARSDTQYF
V gene: TRBV7-7
J gene: TRBJ2-3
D gene: TRBD1
clone size: -

CDR3 DNA: TGTGCCAGCAGCTTAGCCCAGTCCGAGCAGTACTTC
CDR3 protein: CASSLAQSEQYF
V gene: TRBV7-6
J gene: TRBJ2-7
D gene: -
clone size: -

CDR3 DNA: TGTGCCAGCAGCTTAACAGGGAATTCGTACTTC
CDR3 protein: CASSLTGNSYF
V gene: TRBV7-9
J gene: TRBJ2-7
D gene: -
clone size: -

CDR3 DNA: TGTGCCAGCAGCTTGACAGGTGGTGTGGACACTGAAGCTTTCTTT
CDR3 protein: CASSLTGGVDTEAFF
V gene: TRBV5-8
J gene: TRBJ1-1
D gene: -
clone size: few

CDR3 DNA: TGTGCCAGCTCACCCGCACTAGCGGGGAGCCTCTACGAGCAGTACTTC
CDR3 protein: CASSPALAGSLYEQYF
V gene: TRBV18
J gene: TRBJ2-7
D gene: TRBD2
clone size: -

CDR3 DNA: TGTGCCAGTAGTGACAGCACCCACAATAGGGCTTTCTTT
CDR3 protein: CASSDSTHNRAFF
V gene: TRBV19
J gene: TRBJ1-1
D gene: -
clone size: once

CDR3 DNA: TGTGCCATCAGTGAGGGAGTAGAGGAGACCCAGTACTTC
CDR3 protein: CAISEGVEETQYF
V gene: TRBV10-3
J gene: TRBJ2-5
D gene: -
clone size: -

CDR3 DNA: TGTGCCAGCAGTTTAAAGGGACAGGGACACTACGAGCAGTACTTC
CDR3 protein: CASSLKGQGHYEQYF
V gene: TRBV27
J gene: TRBJ2-7
D gene: TRBD1
clone size: -

CDR3 DNA: TGTGCCAGCAGCCCGGACAGGGGAAGGTACGAGCAGTACTTC
CDR3 protein: CASSPDRGRYEQYF
V gene: TRBV5-4
J gene: TRBJ2-7
D gene: TRBD1
clone size: -

CDR3 DNA: TGTGCCAGCAGCTTGCGAGGGTGGGAAGCTTTCTTT
CDR3 protein: CASSLRGWEAFF
V gene: TRBV5-8
J gene: TRBJ1-1
D gene: -
clone size: -

CDR3 DNA: TGTGCCAGCAGCCACCGACTCGAAAGCTCCTACGAGCAGTACTTC
CDR3 protein: CASSHRLESSYEQYF
V gene: TRBV4-2
J gene: TRBJ2-7
D gene: -
clone size: -

CDR3 DNA: TGTGCCAGCAGCTTAGAAGCTCGGTATCCTCAGTACTTC
CDR3 protein: CASSLEARYPQYF
V gene: TRBV7-9
J gene: TRBJ2-4
D gene: -
clone size: -

CDR3 DNA: TGTGCCACCAGTGACAGGGGGAGAACCGGGGAGCTGTTTTTT
CDR3 protein: CATSDRGRTGELFF
V gene: TRBV15
J gene: TRBJ2-2
D gene: TRBD1
clone size: once

CDR3 DNA: TGTGCCAGCAGCAGAGCCAGGGTGAACACTGAAGCTTTCTTT
CDR3 protein: CASSRARVNTEAFF
V gene: TRBV5-5
J gene: TRBJ1-1
D gene: -
clone size: -

CDR3 DNA: TGTGCCAGCAGTGTCGGCGAGCAGTACTTC
CDR3 protein: CASSVGEQYF
V gene: TRBV2
J gene: TRBJ2-7
D gene: -
clone size: -

CDR3 DNA: TGTGCCAGCAGCTTAGGCCGTGAAGCTTTCTTT
CDR3 protein: CASSLGREAFF
V gene: TRBV7-3
J gene: TRBJ1-1
D gene: -
clone size: -

CDR3 DNA: TGTGCCAGCAGTGTACGGACAGGGTCGGGGAATGAGCAGTTCTTC
CDR3 protein: CASSVRTGSGNEQFF
V gene: TRBV25-1
J gene: TRBJ2-1
D gene: TRBD1
clone size: -

CDR3 DNA: TGTGCCAGCAGCCACACAGGATCTAGCTCCTACGAGCAGTACTTC
CDR3 protein: CASSHTGSSSYEQYF
V gene: TRBV7-9
J gene: TRBJ2-7
D gene: -
clone size: -

CDR3 DNA: TGTGCCAGCAGCTTAGGGGCAGGCAATCAGCCCCAGCATTTT
CDR3 protein: CASSLGAGNQPQHF
V gene: TRBV7-9
J gene: TRBJ1-5
D gene: -
clone size: -

CDR3 DNA: TGTGCCAGCAGCTTAGCCGCGACAGGGGACGGCTACACCTTC
CDR3 protein: CASSLAATGDGYTF
V gene: TRBV7-9
J gene: TRBJ1-2
D gene: TRBD1
clone size: -

CDR3 DNA: TGTGCCGGAGGGACAGGGGGTTTACCCTACGAGCAGTACTTC
CDR3 protein: CAGGTGGLPYEQYF
V gene: TRBV6-5
J gene: TRBJ2-7
D gene: TRBD1
clone size: -

CDR3 DNA: TGTGCCAGCAGTTACGGACTAGCGGGAGCTCGGGAGCAGTTCTTC
CDR3 protein: CASSYGLAGAREQFF
V gene: TRBV6-5
J gene: TRBJ2-1
D gene: TRBD2
clone size: -

CDR3 DNA: TGTGCCAGCAGCTTCCATCCGGCGGTTGACTATGGCTACACCTTC
CDR3 protein: CASSFHPAVDYGYTF
V gene: TRBV7-6
J gene: TRBJ1-2
D gene: -
clone size: -

CDR3 DNA: TGTGCCAGCAGCTTAGTCGGCACAGATACGCAGTATTTT
CDR3 protein: CASSLVGTDTQYF
V gene: TRBV7-9
J gene: TRBJ2-3
D gene: -
clone size: -

CDR3 DNA: TGTGCCAGTACCGGGACAGGCAATTACTACAATGAGCAGTTCTTC
CDR3 protein: CASTGTGNYYNEQFF
V gene: TRBV19
J gene: TRBJ2-1
D gene: TRBD1
clone size: -

CDR3 DNA: TGTGCCAGCGTGATGACCAGGGGCTATGAAAAACTGTTTTTT
CDR3 protein: CASVMTRGYEKLFF
V gene: TRBV28
J gene: TRBJ1-4
D gene: -
clone size: few

CDR3 DNA: TGTGCCAGCAGCCAACTAGCGGGAGGGCCTCGAACCGGGGAGCTGTTTTTT
CDR3 protein: CASSQLAGGPRTGELFF
V gene: TRBV14
J gene: TRBJ2-2
D gene: TRBD2
clone size: -

CDR3 DNA: TGCGCCAGCAGCCGCCTAGGGACAGACCGTAACATTCAGTACTTC
CDR3 protein: CASSRLGTDRNIQYF
V gene: TRBV4-1
J gene: TRBJ2-4
D gene: TRBD1
clone size: -

CDR3 DNA: TGTGCCAGCAGCTTAGGGCAGGGGAGAGTAGGCTACACCTTC
CDR3 protein: CASSLGQGRVGYTF
V gene: TRBV5-6
J gene: TRBJ1-2
D gene: -
clone size: -

CDR3 DNA: TGCGCCAGCAGAGAAAGGTGGGGGCCCACCACAGATACGCAGTATTTT
CDR3 protein: CASRERWGPTTDTQYF
V gene: TRBV5-1
J gene: TRBJ2-3
D gene: -
clone size: -

CDR3 DNA: TGTGCCAGCAGCTTGGACAATGGCTACACCTTC
CDR3 protein: CASSLDNGYTF
V gene: TRBV5-4
J gene: TRBJ1-2
D gene: -
clone size: -

CDR3 DNA: TGTGCCAGCAGCTTAATCGTGCGACTAGCGGGGGGTCTCACAGATACGCAGTATTTT
CDR3 protein: CASSLIVRLAGGLTDTQYF
V gene: TRBV7-2
J gene: TRBJ2-3
D gene: TRBD2
clone size: -

CDR3 DNA: TGCGCCAGCAGCCAGGACAGGGGAGATGGGTGGGCTTTCTTT
CDR3 protein: CASSQDRGDGWAFF
V gene: TRBV5-1
J gene: TRBJ1-1
D gene: TRBD1
clone size: -

CDR3 DNA: TGTGCCAGCAGCCAAACCCGGACAGGGGATGGCTACACCTTC
CDR3 protein: CASSQTRTGDGYTF
V gene: TRBV4-2
J gene: TRBJ1-2
D gene: TRBD1
clone size: -

CDR3 DNA: TGTGCCAGTACCACGGGGCTAGGGGGACGGCAAGAGACCCAGTACTTC
CDR3 protein: CASTTGLGGRQETQYF
V gene: TRBV5-6
J gene: TRBJ2-5
D gene: -
clone size: -

CDR3 DNA: TGCAGCGTTGATCCAGGCTCCTCGTATGGCTACACCTTC
CDR3 protein: CSVDPGSSYGYTF
V gene: TRBV29-1
J gene: TRBJ1-2
D gene: -
clone size: -

CDR3 DNA: TGTGCCAGCACCCAGTGGGAGGGATCTGAAGCTTTCTTT
CDR3 protein: CASTQWEGSEAFF
V gene: TRBV7-2
J gene: TRBJ1-1
D gene: -
clone size: -

CDR3 DNA: TGTGCCAGCAGCCCCGGGACTACCCAAGAGACCCAGTACTTC
CDR3 protein: CASSPGTTQETQYF
V gene: TRBV11-2
J gene: TRBJ2-5
D gene: TRBD2
clone size: -

CDR3 DNA: TGTGCCAGCAGCTTAGGGGCTATCGACACTAACTATGGCTACACCTTC
CDR3 protein: CASSLGAIDTNYGYTF
V gene: TRBV7-9
J gene: TRBJ1-2
D gene: -
clone size: -

CDR3 DNA: TGTGCCAGCAGTCTTCCTAAAACGGGGACAGGGTACAGCACCGGGGAGCTGTTTTTT
CDR3 protein: CASSLPKTGTGYSTGELFF
V gene: TRBV6-4
J gene: TRBJ2-2
D gene: TRBD1
clone size: -

CDR3 DNA: TGTGCCAGCAGCGTCTTAGGAACAGGGGTGACAGAGACCCAGTACTTC
CDR3 protein: CASSVLGTGVTETQYF
V gene: TRBV9
J gene: TRBJ2-5
D gene: TRBD1
clone size: few

CDR3 DNA: TGTGCCAGCAGCCCCCGCGAAGCGACAGGGCCCTATAATTCACCCCTCCACTTT
CDR3 protein: CASSPREATGPYNSPLHF
V gene: TRBV14
J gene: TRBJ1-6
D gene: TRBD1
clone size: -